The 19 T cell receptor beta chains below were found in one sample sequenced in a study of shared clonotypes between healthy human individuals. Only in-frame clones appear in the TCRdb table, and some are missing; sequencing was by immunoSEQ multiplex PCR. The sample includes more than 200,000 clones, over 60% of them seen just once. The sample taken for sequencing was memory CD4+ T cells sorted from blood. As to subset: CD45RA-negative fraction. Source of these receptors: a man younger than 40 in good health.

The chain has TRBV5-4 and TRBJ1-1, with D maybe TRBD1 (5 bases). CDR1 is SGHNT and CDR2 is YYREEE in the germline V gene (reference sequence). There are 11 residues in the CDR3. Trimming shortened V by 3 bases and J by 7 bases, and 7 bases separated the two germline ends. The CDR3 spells CASSWGGEAFF. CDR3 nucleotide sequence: TGTGCCAGCAGCTGGGGGGGTGAAGCTTTCTTT.

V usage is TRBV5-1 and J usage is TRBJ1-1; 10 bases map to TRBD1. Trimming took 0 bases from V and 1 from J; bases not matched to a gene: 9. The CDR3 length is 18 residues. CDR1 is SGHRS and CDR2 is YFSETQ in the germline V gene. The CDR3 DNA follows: TGCGCCAGCAGCTTGGGAGGGGACAGGGGAAAACGGAACACTGAAGCTTTCTTT. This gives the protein CASSLGGDRGKRNTEAFF.

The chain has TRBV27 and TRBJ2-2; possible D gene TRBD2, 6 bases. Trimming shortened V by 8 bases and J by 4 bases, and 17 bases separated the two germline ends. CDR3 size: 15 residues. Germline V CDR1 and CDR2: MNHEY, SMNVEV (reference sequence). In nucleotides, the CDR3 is TGTGCCAGCGGGCAGACTTGGCGGGGCACCGGGGAGCTGTTTTTT. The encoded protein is CASGQTWRGTGELFF.

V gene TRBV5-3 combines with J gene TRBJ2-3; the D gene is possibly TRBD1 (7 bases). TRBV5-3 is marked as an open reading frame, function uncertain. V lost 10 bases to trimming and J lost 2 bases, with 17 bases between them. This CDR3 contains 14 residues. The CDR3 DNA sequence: TGTGCCGGGGAGGAGGGGGCGCCCACAGATACGCAGTATTTT. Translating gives CAGEEGAPTDTQYF.

Here the CDR3 reads CASSLGTSGSLQQYF. Here the CDR3 DNA reads TGTGCCAGCAGTCTCGGGACTAGCGGGAGTCTTCAGCAGTACTTC. The genes are TRBV28 and TRBJ2-7; 14 nucleotides line up with TRBD2. The trim removed 5 bases at V and 8 bases at J, leaving 8 bases unmatched. CDR1 is MDHEN, CDR2 SYDVKM, per germline. CDR3 length: 15 residues.

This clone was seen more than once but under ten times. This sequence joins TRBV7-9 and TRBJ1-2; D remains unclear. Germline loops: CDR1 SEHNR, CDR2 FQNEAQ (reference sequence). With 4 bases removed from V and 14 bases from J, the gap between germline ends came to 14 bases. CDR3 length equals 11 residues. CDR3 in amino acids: CASSSAGLGTF. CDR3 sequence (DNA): TGTGCCAGCAGCTCCGCGGGCTTGGGTACCTTC.

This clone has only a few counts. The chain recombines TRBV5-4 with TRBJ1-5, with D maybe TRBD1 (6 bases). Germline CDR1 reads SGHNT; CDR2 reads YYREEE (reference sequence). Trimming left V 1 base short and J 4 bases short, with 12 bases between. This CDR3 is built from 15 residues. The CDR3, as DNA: TGTGCCAGCAGCTTGTCCGGGACACGTAATCAGCCCCAGCATTTT. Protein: CASSLSGTRNQPQHF. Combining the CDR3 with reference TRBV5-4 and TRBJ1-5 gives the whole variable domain ETGVTQSPTHLIKTRGQQVTLRCSSQSGHNTVSWYQQALGQGPQFIFQYYREEENGRGNFPPRFSGLQFPNYSSELNVNALELDDSALYLCASSLSGTRNQPQHFGDGTRLSIL.

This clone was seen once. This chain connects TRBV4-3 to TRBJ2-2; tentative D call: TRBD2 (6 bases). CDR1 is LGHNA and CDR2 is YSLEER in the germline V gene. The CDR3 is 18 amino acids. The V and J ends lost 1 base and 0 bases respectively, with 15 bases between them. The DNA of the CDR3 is TGCGCCAGCAGCCAAGGGCCCCATGGGGGGTCGAACACCGGGGAGCTGTTTTTT. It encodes CASSQGPHGGSNTGELFF.

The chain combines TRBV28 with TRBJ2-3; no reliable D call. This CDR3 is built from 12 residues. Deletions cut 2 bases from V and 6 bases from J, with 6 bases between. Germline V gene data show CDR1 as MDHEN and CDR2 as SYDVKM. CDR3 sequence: CASSLSHDTQYF. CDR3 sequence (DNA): TGTGCCAGCAGTTTAAGCCACGATACGCAGTATTTT.

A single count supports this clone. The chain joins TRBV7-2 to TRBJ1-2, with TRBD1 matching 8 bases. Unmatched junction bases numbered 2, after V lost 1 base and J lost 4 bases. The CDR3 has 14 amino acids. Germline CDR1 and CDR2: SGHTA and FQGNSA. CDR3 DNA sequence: TGTGCCAGCAGCTTAGTACAGGGGGTCTATGGCTACACCTTC. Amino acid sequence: CASSLVQGVYGYTF.

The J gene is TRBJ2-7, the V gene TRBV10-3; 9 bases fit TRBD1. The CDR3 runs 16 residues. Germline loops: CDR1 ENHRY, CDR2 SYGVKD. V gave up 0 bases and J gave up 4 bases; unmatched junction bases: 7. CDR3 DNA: TGTGCCATCAGTGAGTCGAGGGGGACAGGGTGGTACGAGCAGTACTTC. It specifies CAISESRGTGWYEQYF.

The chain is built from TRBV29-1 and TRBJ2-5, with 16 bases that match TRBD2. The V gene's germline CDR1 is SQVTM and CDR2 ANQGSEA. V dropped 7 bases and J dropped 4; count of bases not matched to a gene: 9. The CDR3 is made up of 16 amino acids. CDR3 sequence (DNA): TGCAGCGCCAGACCGGGACTAGCGGGAGGGCCAGAGACCCAGTACTTC. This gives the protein CSARPGLAGGPETQYF.

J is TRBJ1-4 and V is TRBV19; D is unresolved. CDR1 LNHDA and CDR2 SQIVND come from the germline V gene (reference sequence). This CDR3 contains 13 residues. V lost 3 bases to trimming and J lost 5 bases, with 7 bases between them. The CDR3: CASSIGINEKLFF. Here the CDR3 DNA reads TGTGCCAGTAGTATTGGAATAAATGAAAAACTGTTTTTT.

The CDR3, as DNA: TGTGCCAGCAGCGCCCTGACCTCCACAGATACGCAGTATTTT. This codes for CASSALTSTDTQYF. The V and J genes are TRBV9 and TRBJ2-3; D unresolved. The CDR3 runs to 14 residues. Germline CDR1 SGDLS, CDR2 YYNGEE. V lost 3 bases to trimming and J lost 2 bases, with 10 bases between them.

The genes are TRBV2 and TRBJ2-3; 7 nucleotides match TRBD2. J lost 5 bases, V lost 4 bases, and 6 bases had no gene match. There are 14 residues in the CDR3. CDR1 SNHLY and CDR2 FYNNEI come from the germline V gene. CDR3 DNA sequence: TGTGCCAGCAGTGGAAGGGGCGGGGGAGATACGCAGTATTTT. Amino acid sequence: CASSGRGGGDTQYF.

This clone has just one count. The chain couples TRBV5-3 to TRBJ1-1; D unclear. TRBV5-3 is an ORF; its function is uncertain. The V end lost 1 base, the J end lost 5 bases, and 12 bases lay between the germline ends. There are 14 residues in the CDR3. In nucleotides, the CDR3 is TGTGCCAGAAGCTTGTCAAAGGGAGGGACTGAAGCTTTCTTT. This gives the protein CARSLSKGGTEAFF.

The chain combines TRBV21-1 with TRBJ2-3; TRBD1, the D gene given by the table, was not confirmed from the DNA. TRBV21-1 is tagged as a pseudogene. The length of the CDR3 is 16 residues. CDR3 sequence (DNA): TGTGCCAGCAGCAAAGGGACAGCCCCCGCCGCAGATACGCAGTATTTT. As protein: CASSKGTAPAADTQYF.

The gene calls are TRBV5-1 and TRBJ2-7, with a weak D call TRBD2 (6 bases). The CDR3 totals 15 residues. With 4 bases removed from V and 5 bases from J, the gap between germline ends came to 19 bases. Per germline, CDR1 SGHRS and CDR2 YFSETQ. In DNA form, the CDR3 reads TGCGCCAGCAGCGCCATAGGAGGGTTCGGGGACGAGCAGTACTTC. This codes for CASSAIGGFGDEQYF.

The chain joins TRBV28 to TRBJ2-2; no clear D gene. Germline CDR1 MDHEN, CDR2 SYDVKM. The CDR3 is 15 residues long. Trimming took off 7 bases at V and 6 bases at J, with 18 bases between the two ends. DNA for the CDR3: TGTGCCAGCACCTTGTCCGTGGGATGGGCCGGGGAGCTGTTTTTT. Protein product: CASTLSVGWAGELFF.